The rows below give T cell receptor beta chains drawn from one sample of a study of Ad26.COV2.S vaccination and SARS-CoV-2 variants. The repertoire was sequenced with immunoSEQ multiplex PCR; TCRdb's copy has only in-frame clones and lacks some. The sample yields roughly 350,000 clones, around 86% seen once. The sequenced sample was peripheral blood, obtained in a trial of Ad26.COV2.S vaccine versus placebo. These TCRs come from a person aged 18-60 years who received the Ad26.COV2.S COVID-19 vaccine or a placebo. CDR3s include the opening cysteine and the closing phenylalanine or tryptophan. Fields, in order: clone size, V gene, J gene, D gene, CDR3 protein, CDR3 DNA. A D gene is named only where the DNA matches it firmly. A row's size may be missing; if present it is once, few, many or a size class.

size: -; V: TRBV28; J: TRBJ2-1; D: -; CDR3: CASRSPRAGVFYNEQFF; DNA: TGTGCCAGCAGATCCCCAAGGGCAGGGGTGTTCTACAATGAGCAGTTCTTC
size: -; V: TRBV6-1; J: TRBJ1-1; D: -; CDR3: CASSEVLETTEAFF; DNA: TGTGCCAGCAGTGAAGTATTAGAGACCACTGAAGCTTTCTTT
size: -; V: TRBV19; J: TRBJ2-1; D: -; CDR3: CASSTGPSYEQFF; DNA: TGTGCCAGTAGTACGGGACCCAGCTATGAGCAGTTCTTC
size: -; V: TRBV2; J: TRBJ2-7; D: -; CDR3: CASSVSPIEQYF; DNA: TGTGCCAGCAGTGTATCGCCCATCGAGCAGTACTTC
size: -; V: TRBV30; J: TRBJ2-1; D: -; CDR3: CAGNRITYNEQFF; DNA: TGTGCCGGGAACAGGATCACCTACAATGAGCAGTTCTTC
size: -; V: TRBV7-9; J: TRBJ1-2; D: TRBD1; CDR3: CASSSQGAQGYTF; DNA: TGTGCCAGCAGCTCTCAGGGGGCGCAGGGCTACACCTTC
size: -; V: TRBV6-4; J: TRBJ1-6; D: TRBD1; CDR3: CASKNRGDNSPLHF; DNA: TGTGCCAGCAAAAACAGGGGCGATAATTCACCCCTCCACTTT
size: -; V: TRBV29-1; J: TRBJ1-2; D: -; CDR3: CSVGLGAVGLPNYGYTF; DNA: TGCAGCGTTGGTCTGGGGGCGGTAGGACTTCCTAACTATGGCTACACCTTC
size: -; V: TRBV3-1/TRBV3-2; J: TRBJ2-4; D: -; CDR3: CASSLSRVRGIQYF; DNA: TGTGCCAGCAGCCTCAGCAGGGTTAGGGGCATTCAGTACTTC
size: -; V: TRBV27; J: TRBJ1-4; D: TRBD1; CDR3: CASSLWGQGKTNEKLFF; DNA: TGTGCCAGCAGTTTATGGGGACAGGGGAAGACTAATGAAAAACTGTTTTTT
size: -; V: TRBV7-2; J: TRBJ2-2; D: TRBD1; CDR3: CAGGQGGTGELFF; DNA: TGTGCTGGGGGACAGGGTGGAACCGGGGAGCTGTTTTTT
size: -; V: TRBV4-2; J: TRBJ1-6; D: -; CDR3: CASSPPVIYNSPLHF; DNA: TGTGCCAGCAGCCCGCCGGTGATATACAATTCACCCCTCCACTTT
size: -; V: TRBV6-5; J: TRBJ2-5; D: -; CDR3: CASSFRQAQETQYF; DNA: TGTGCCAGCAGTTTTCGGCAGGCCCAAGAGACCCAGTACTTC
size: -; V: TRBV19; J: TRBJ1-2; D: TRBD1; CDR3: CASTVGQGGFDYGYTF; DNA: TGTGCCAGCACGGTCGGGCAGGGGGGATTTGACTATGGCTACACCTTC
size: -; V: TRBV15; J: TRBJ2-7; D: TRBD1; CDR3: CATRTGTGAYEQYF; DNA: TGTGCCACCAGAACCGGGACAGGGGCCTACGAGCAGTACTTC
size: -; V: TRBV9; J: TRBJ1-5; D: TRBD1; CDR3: CASSTGTGDSNQPQHF; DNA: TGTGCCAGCAGCACCGGGACAGGGGATAGCAATCAGCCCCAGCATTTT
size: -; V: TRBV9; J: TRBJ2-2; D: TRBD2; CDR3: CASSVVAAGGLKNTGELFF; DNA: TGTGCCAGCAGCGTAGTCGCTGCGGGGGGACTAAAGAACACCGGGGAGCTGTTTTTT
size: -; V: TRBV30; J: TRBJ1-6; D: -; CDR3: CAWSGDRRDNSPLHF; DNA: TGTGCCTGGAGTGGTGACAGGAGAGATAATTCACCCCTCCACTTT
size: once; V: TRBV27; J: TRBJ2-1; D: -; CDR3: CASSGLTGIAYNEQFF; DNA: TGTGCCAGCAGTGGACTTACAGGGATCGCCTACAATGAGCAGTTCTTC
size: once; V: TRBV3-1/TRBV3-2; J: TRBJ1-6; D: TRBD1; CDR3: CASSQEGQGQSPLHF; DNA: TGTGCCAGCAGCCAAGAGGGACAGGGACAATCACCCCTCCACTTT
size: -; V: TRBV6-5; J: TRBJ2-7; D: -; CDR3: CASSYARDTYEQYF; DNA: TGTGCCAGCAGTTACGCGAGGGACACCTACGAGCAGTACTTC
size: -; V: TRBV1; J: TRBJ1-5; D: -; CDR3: CTSSQGYWTGDQPQHF; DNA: TGCACCAGCAGCCAAGGGTATTGGACAGGGGATCAGCCCCAGCATTTT